What follows describes a single TCR beta chain. Its binding antigen is unknown. Nothing much larger sits one base from this clone, and base qualities are not available. Flow cytometry confirmed the purity of CD4+ and CD8+ cells that had been isolated by positive magnetic bead selection on an AutoMACS. Clonal expansions were first screened by flow cytometry with a TCR V beta antibody panel, then characterized by TCRB deep sequencing of sorted CD8+ fractions. Isolation of peripheral blood mononuclear cells was done through Ficoll-Paque PLUS density gradient separation. DNA was extracted from CD4-enriched, CD8-enriched or PBMC samples with Nucleospin Tissue or Tissue XS kits and quantified with a Qubit 2.0 fluorometer. This entry belongs to a study of somatic mutations in cytotoxic T cells in rheumatoid arthritis (TCRdb year 2017). About the investigation overall: Right after diagnosis and prior to the start of any treatment, approximately 30 ml EDTA of peripheral blood was drawn from patients. A FACSAria II or Sony SH800 was used to flow-sort some V beta antibody-stained T-cell populations at nearly 100% purity, and TCRB sequencing was also done on sorted V beta1+ cells. In newly diagnosed rheumatoid arthritis without treatment, the study examined if expanded CD8+ T-cell clones harbor somatic mutations, relying on TCRB deep sequencing to characterize clonality. TCRB deep sequencing covered roughly 60 patients with rheumatoid arthritis along with 15 to 25 healthy controls. Patient and control groups had essentially identical median ages.

Genomic DNA underwent TCRB CDR3 sequencing using the immunoSEQ assay. The study's own analysis went as follows. When patient CD8+ clones exceeding 1% were checked against published virus-specific TCRB sequences, only a few matched. Only productive TCRB rearrangements were included in the analyses. Clonality was expressed as a Shannon entropy-based productive clonality index, with each clone defined by a unique TCRB CDR3 sequence. Repertoire overlap for a pair of samples was computed from each clone's template counts relative to total templates per sample. Flow cytometry-measured V-gene usage correlated with V-gene usage from TCRB sequencing, with a Spearman r of roughly 0.56. Here the immuneACCESS table is served through TCRdb, limited to in-frame sequences with V and J called. Missing clones are a known gap in these copies; in checked studies unresolved V genes cover under half, and the rest lacks a known reason. That table is the source of V, J and clone size, and D and trimming were worked out from the DNA. The sample records about 11,000 clones, roughly 74% of which are singletons. Around two fifths of the sample rests with the top ten.

The full study reports these points: Rheumatoid arthritis patients and age-matched healthy controls did not significantly differ in CD8+ T-cell clonality. The slight TRBV07 underrepresentation in patients was not adjusted for multiple comparisons. Viral specificity could not be ruled out by absence from virus-specific databases, and the antigen targets of the expanded CD8+ clones remained unknown. The largest CD8+ clone made up more than 20% of CD8+ cells in 8 of 65 patients, and blood and synovial fluid shared several identical CD8+ TCRB sequences. Healthy controls showed no age-related increase in CD8+ clonality, whereas patients did (Spearman r ≈ 0.47).

For CDR1 and CDR2, the germline V gene lists SGDLS and YYNGEE. Counted from cysteine to phenylalanine, this CDR3 has 15 amino acids. The kept DNA is CDR3 alone, 45 bases in frame from the first base. Trimming at the junction amounts to 0 bases on V and 4 bases on J, and the germline ends lie 12 bases apart. This TCR came from an adult with rheumatoid arthritis. Sequenced material: CD8+ T cells sorted from blood. This sequence uses TRBV9 and TRBJ2-3; matching of 6 bases hints at TRBD2 as the D gene. The base sequence is TGTGCCAGCAGCGTAGTCGGGGGTAGTGCAGATACGCAGTATTTT. Its protein is CASSVVGGSADTQYF.